This T cell receptor beta chain was documented in a study of cytomegalovirus exposure and HLA in healthy donors. Overall study: Unique TCR beta sequences numbering some 120 million came from 150 million to 200 million T cells in an earlier analysis.

A multiplex PCR was run with 60 Vbeta primers and 13 Jbeta primers. In the original workflow: Roughly 12 million of roughly 81 million unique TCR beta chains were shared, per a later count. Repertoires were generated with immunoSEQ multiplex PCR, while TCRdb's copy carries only in-frame clones and drops some. The DNA was the basis for D and trimming; V, J and clone size are from that table. This sample has 85,000 to 130,000 clones, with 76% found just once. Germline CDR1 ENHRY, CDR2 SYGVKD. The CDR3 runs 14 residues. J lost 0 bases, V lost 6 bases, and 3 bases had no gene match. Likely unrecorded immune exposures existed in these nominally healthy donors. Overall study results and limits: Earlier analysis found most TCR beta V segments productive about 87% or about 30% of the time.

This clone has just a few counts. Its specificity is not known. This TCR derives from a woman between 45 and 60 years old in good health and CMV-seropositive. Sequenced material: PBMCs. This chain joins TRBV10-3 and TRBJ1-1; 8 bases fit TRBD1. The CDR3 sequence: CAISRQGLNTEAFF. The DNA for the CDR3 is TGTGCCATCAGCAGACAGGGGCTGAACACTGAAGCTTTCTTT.